Below are 31 T cell receptor beta chains sequenced from a single sample in a study of shared clonotypes between healthy human individuals. This table comes from immunoSEQ multiplex PCR, and its TCRdb copy is limited to in-frame clones, with some not included. This table holds 520,000 or so clones, about four fifths found once. Material for sequencing was PBMCs. These TCRs come from a woman between 40 and 55 years old in good health. Some clones in this sample may be carry-over from other donors' samples.

The chain is built from TRBV5-1 and TRBJ1-2; 9 bases map to TRBD1. In germline, CDR1 is SGHRS, CDR2 YFSETQ. The CDR3 length is 13 residues. The J segment lost 8 bases and the V segment lost 5 bases, leaving 7 bases of the junction unmatched. CDR3: CASRGTGSNGYTF. The CDR3 nucleotides are TGCGCCAGCAGAGGGACAGGGTCGAACGGCTACACCTTC.

The chain is built from TRBV15 and TRBJ2-1; 7 bases match TRBD2. The CDR3 is made up of 15 amino acids. V lost 0 bases, J lost 3 bases, and 2 bases stayed unmatched. Germline assignment: CDR1 LNHNV and CDR2 YYDKDF (reference sequence). The CDR3, as DNA: TGTGCCACCAGCAGAGAGGGGGGGGACTACAATGAGCAGTTCTTC. This sequence encodes CATSREGGDYNEQFF.

The V and J genes are TRBV6-1 and TRBJ1-5, with 7 bases lining up with TRBD1. The CDR3 spans 16 residues. Germline CDR1 reads MNHNS; CDR2 reads SASEGT. J lost 0 bases, V lost 4 bases, and 6 bases had no gene match. CDR3 DNA: TGTGCCAGCAGTGTAACGGGACAGCCTAGCAATCAGCCCCAGCATTTT. Translating it yields CASSVTGQPSNQPQHF.

The chain couples TRBV6-5 to TRBJ2-5, with 7 bases identical to TRBD1. The trim removed 2 bases at V and 5 bases at J, leaving 8 bases unmatched. Germline values: CDR1 MNHEY, CDR2 SVGAGI. The CDR3 sequence is 15 residues long. CDR3 region: CASSYRNRGDETQYF. The CDR3 bases are TGTGCCAGCAGTTACCGTAACAGGGGTGACGAGACCCAGTACTTC.

The chain joins TRBV9 to TRBJ1-5; D gene ambiguous. The germline CDR1 and CDR2 sequences are SGDLS and YYNGEE. V dropped 0 bases and J dropped 0 bases, with 7 bases sitting between them. The CDR3 is made up of 15 amino acids. CDR3 DNA sequence: TGTGCCAGCAGCGTAGGCGTAAATAGCAATCAGCCCCAGCATTTT. Protein product: CASSVGVNSNQPQHF.

In its sample, this clone was seen a few times. The gene calls are TRBV2 and TRBJ1-1; D gene unclear. This CDR3 has 10 amino acids. The V end was cut by 6 bases, the J end by 11 bases, with 10 bases between. CDR1 is SNHLY and CDR2 is FYNNEI in the germline V gene. In nucleotides, the CDR3 is TGTGCCAGCAGCGCAATCCAGGCTTTCTTT. It encodes CASSAIQAFF.

This sequence joins TRBV7-3 and TRBJ1-1; TRBD1 is a possible D gene (5 bases). The length of the CDR3 is 14 residues. Germline-derived CDR1 and CDR2 are SGHTA and FQGTGA. The germline V and J ends were trimmed by 2 bases and 5 bases, with 12 bases remaining between them. In DNA, the CDR3 is TGTGCCAGCAGCTTACGGCCAGGGTGGACTGAAGCTTTCTTT. Translating gives CASSLRPGWTEAFF.

This clone was seen more than once but under ten times. The chain carries TRBV7-2 and TRBJ2-7; 13 bases are a match to TRBD2. V was pared by 2 bases and J by 4 bases, with 2 bases of the junction left unmatched. Germline loops: CDR1 SGHTA, CDR2 FQGNSA. CDR3 size: 15 residues. CDR3 loop: CASSLRTSGRYEQYF. The CDR3 bases are TGTGCCAGCAGCTTAAGGACTAGCGGGAGATACGAGCAGTACTTC.

This clone was found once. The genes are TRBV7-2 and TRBJ2-1, with D perhaps matching TRBD2 (5 bases). Per germline, CDR1 SGHTA and CDR2 FQGNSA. V shed 7 bases and J shed 0 bases, with 16 bases lying between them. There are 16 residues in the CDR3. In DNA, the CDR3 is TGTGCCAGCACCCATAACGGGATTCTCTCCTACAATGAGCAGTTCTTC. Its translation is CASTHNGILSYNEQFF.

DNA for the CDR3: TGTGCCAGCAGACCCTTACACGGGGGAAATGCAGAGACCCAGTACTTC. This encodes CASRPLHGGNAETQYF. This chain links TRBV27 with TRBJ2-5; D may be TRBD2 (6 bases). Per germline, CDR1 MNHEY and CDR2 SMNVEV (reference sequence). V was pared by 6 bases and J by 4 bases, with 21 bases between. The length of the CDR3 is 16 residues.

The chain combines TRBV4-1 with TRBJ1-5; D remains unclear. The germline V gene encodes CDR1 MGHRA and CDR2 YSYEKL. V lost 1 base to trimming and J lost 2 bases, with 18 bases between them. The CDR3 is 18 residues long. As DNA, the CDR3 is TGCGCCAGCAGCCAAGGGTTAATTCGGGCTGGGCGCAATCAGCCCCAGCATTTT. Translating it yields CASSQGLIRAGRNQPQHF.

This clone was observed a handful of times. J is TRBJ1-2 and V is TRBV6-5, with a weak D call TRBD1 (6 bases). CDR1 is MNHEY, CDR2 SVGAGI, per germline. The CDR3 consists of 15 residues. The V gene lost 2 bases and the J gene lost 5 bases, with 15 bases spanning the gap. In DNA, the CDR3 is TGTGCCAGCAGTTACAGTCCAGGGGTGCTTTATGGCTACACCTTC. The encoded protein is CASSYSPGVLYGYTF.

The chain uses TRBV9 and TRBJ1-1, with D maybe TRBD1 (5 bases). Trimming cost V 0 bases and J 7 bases, with 10 bases left between them. The germline gives CDR1 SGDLS, CDR2 YYNGEE. The CDR3 length is 13 residues. CDR3 sequence (DNA): TGTGCCAGCAGCGTAGGTTGGGGCAGTGAAGCTTTCTTT. This gives the protein CASSVGWGSEAFF.

The CDR3 sequence: CSVALWGSGNTIYF. The CDR3 region has the DNA TGCAGCGTGGCTTTATGGGGCTCTGGAAACACCATATATTTT. The genes are TRBV29-1 and TRBJ1-3, with no clear D. The germline gives CDR1 SQVTM, CDR2 ANQGSEA. The CDR3 length is 14 residues. V was trimmed by 6 bases and J by 0 bases, leaving 12 bases between them.

The chain employs TRBV28 and TRBJ1-4, with 7 bases identical to TRBD1. Germline-derived CDR1 and CDR2 are MDHEN and SYDVKM. CDR3 length: 14 amino acids. After removal of 3 bases from V and 8 bases from J, the junction contained 6 bases not matched to a gene. The CDR3 loop reads CASSFNAGGEKLFF. In DNA form, the CDR3 reads TGTGCCAGCAGTTTTAACGCAGGGGGGGAAAAACTGTTTTTT. Full variable domain (outside the CDR3, taken from reference TRBV28 and TRBJ1-4): DVKVTQSSRYLVKRTGEKVFLECVQDMDHENMFWYRQDPGLGLRLIYFSYDVKMKEKGDIPEGYSVSREKKERFSLILESASTNQTSMYLCASSFNAGGEKLFFGSGTQLSVL.

This clone has just a few counts. The CDR3 bases are TGCGCCAGCAGCTTGGAAACTAGCGGGAGGGCCAAAAACATTCAGTACTTC. It translates to CASSLETSGRAKNIQYF. The genes are TRBV5-1 and TRBJ2-4; 12 nucleotides align to TRBD2. The length of the CDR3 is 17 residues. V lost 0 bases, J lost 1 base, and 2 bases stayed unmatched. The germline V gene encodes CDR1 SGHRS and CDR2 YFSETQ.

The table lists this clone with a count of one. This chain connects TRBV6-1 to TRBJ1-4; D uncertain. This CDR3 comprises 11 residues. Germline assignment: CDR1 MNHNS and CDR2 SASEGT. The V end was cut by 4 bases, the J end by 12 bases, with 9 bases between. The CDR3 region has the DNA TGTGCCAGCAGTGGGTCCGCACAACTGTTTTTT. The encoded protein is CASSGSAQLFF.

The CDR3: CASSSKETQYF. The CDR3 DNA reads as TGTGCCAGCAGCTCTAAAGAGACCCAGTACTTC. The chain is built from TRBV21-1 and TRBJ2-5; the table names TRBD2, a call not compared with the DNA. TRBV21-1 counts as a pseudogene. There are 11 residues in the CDR3.

This chain uses TRBV6-1 with TRBJ1-2, with D tentatively TRBD1 (6 bases). The CDR3 loop spans 13 amino acids. Germline V CDR1 and CDR2: MNHNS, SASEGT. V gave up 2 bases and J gave up 3 bases, with 7 bases separating them. The CDR3: CASSENRDYGYTF. The CDR3 bases are TGTGCCAGCAGTGAAAACAGGGACTATGGCTACACCTTC.

The chain joins TRBV27 to TRBJ2-1; 7 bases line up with TRBD2. The CDR3 is made up of 15 amino acids. Trimming removed 6 bases from V and 4 bases from J; junction bases left unmatched: 9. The germline V gene has CDR1 MNHEY and CDR2 SMNVEV (reference sequence). The CDR3 region is CASRRELGGYNEQFF. CDR3 bases: TGTGCCAGCAGGCGGGAGCTCGGGGGGTACAATGAGCAGTTCTTC.

The V gene is TRBV28, the J gene TRBJ2-5; D perhaps matches TRBD2 (5 bases). CDR3 length equals 15 residues. Trimming removed 3 bases at V and 7 bases at J, with 18 bases between. CDR1 is MDHEN and CDR2 is SYDVKM in the germline V gene. CDR3 nucleotides: TGTGCCAGCAGTTTGGAAGACGGCCGGGCGGGGACCCAGTACTTC. Its translation is CASSLEDGRAGTQYF.

The CDR3 coding sequence is TGTGCCAGCACCCCCCCGGGCAGCGACTACAATGAGCAGTTCTTC. It yields the protein CASTPPGSDYNEQFF. This chain joins TRBV6-1 and TRBJ2-1; no clear D gene. The V end was cut by 7 bases, the J end by 3 bases, with 16 bases between. Looked up from germline, CDR1 is MNHNS and CDR2 is SASEGT. The CDR3 runs 15 residues.

The CDR3 DNA follows: TGCGCCAGCAGCCACCCGGGACAGGGGTCCAACCACGAATATGGCTACACCTTC. This gives the protein CASSHPGQGSNHEYGYTF. The chain joins TRBV4-1 to TRBJ1-2; TRBD1 agrees at 10 bases. The CDR3 has 18 residues. Trimming cost V 3 bases and J 5 bases; bases outside gene matches: 15. Germline CDR1 reads MGHRA; CDR2 reads YSYEKL.

The chain employs TRBV4-1 and TRBJ2-5, with TRBD2 matching over 9 bases. The germline CDR1 and CDR2 sequences are MGHRA and YSYEKL. CDR3 size: 15 residues. V dropped 4 bases and J dropped 5; count of bases not matched to a gene: 8. CDR3 protein: CASSLTSGPGETQYF. The CDR3 coding sequence is TGCGCCAGCAGCCTCACTAGCGGGCCCGGGGAGACCCAGTACTTC.

The J gene is TRBJ2-7, the V gene TRBV18; 15 bases match TRBD2. Trimming took 3 bases from V and 5 from J; bases not matched to a gene: 2. Germline CDR1 reads KGHSH; CDR2 reads LQKENI. There are 15 residues in the CDR3. CDR3 sequence: CASSPRTSGRDEQYF. Written as DNA, the CDR3 is TGTGCCAGCTCACCCCGGACTAGCGGGAGGGACGAGCAGTACTTC.

In this sample, this clone turned up many times. V gene TRBV30 combines with J gene TRBJ2-5; D may correspond to TRBD1 or TRBD2 (5 bases each). Trimming removed 3 bases at V and 0 bases at J, with 29 bases between. The CDR3 consists of 20 residues. Germline CDR1 GTSNPN, CDR2 SVGIG (reference sequence). The CDR3 DNA reads as TGTGCCTGGAGCAGACCTGGGACGTCTTATCGTACCCGGTACCAAGAGACCCAGTACTTC. It is translated as CAWSRPGTSYRTRYQETQYF. The variable domain in full, completed from reference TRBV30 and TRBJ2-5, reads SQTIHQWPATLVQPVGSPLSLECTVEGTSNPNLYWYRQAAGRGLQLLFYSVGIGQISSEVPQNLSASRPQDRQFILSSKKLLLSDSGFYLCAWSRPGTSYRTRYQETQYFGPGTRLLVL.

The chain couples TRBV27 to TRBJ2-1; 11 bases match TRBD2. The V gene's germline CDR1 is MNHEY and CDR2 SMNVEV (reference sequence). V was clipped by 6 bases and J by 6 bases; unmatched bases: 10. The CDR3 sequence is 16 residues long. The CDR3 DNA reads as TGTGCCAGCAGCACCCAGACTAGCGGGGCATTCAATGAGCAGTTCTTC. Its translation: CASSTQTSGAFNEQFF.

V and J are TRBV9 and TRBJ2-1; 7 nucleotides match TRBD1. The junction had 3 bases not matched to a gene; V was cut back by 0 bases and J by 3 bases. Germline V gene data show CDR1 as SGDLS and CDR2 as YYNGEE. The CDR3 sequence is 15 residues long. CDR3 DNA: TGTGCCAGCAGCGTAGTATCAGGGGGCTACAATGAGCAGTTCTTC. Its protein product is CASSVVSGGYNEQFF. Full variable domain (rest looked up from reference TRBV9 and TRBJ2-1): DSGVTQTPKHLITATGQRVTLRCSPRSGDLSVYWYQQSLDQGLQFLIQYYNGEERAKGNILERFSAQQFPDLHSELNLSSLELGDSALYFCASSVVSGGYNEQFFGPGTRLTVL.

This chain connects TRBV5-8 to TRBJ2-1; 10 positions match TRBD2. The CDR3 contains 15 residues. J gave up 9 bases and V 4 bases, and 10 bases lay outside the gene matches. Germline-derived CDR1 and CDR2 are SGHTS and YDEGEE. The CDR3 DNA sequence: TGTGCCAGCAGCCCTATAGCGGGAGGTGGAAGTGAGCAGTTCTTC. Encoded protein: CASSPIAGGGSEQFF.

This rearrangement joins TRBV6-5 to TRBJ2-2; D uncertain. V was trimmed by 5 bases and J by 2 bases, leaving 3 bases between them. CDR1 is MNHEY, CDR2 SVGAGI, per germline. CDR3 length: 12 residues. This CDR3 reads CASSQNTGELFF. In DNA form, the CDR3 reads TGTGCCAGCAGTCAAAACACCGGGGAGCTGTTTTTT.

The chain is built from TRBV28 and TRBJ1-4, with TRBD1 matching 7 bases. Germline CDR1 reads MDHEN; CDR2 reads SYDVKM. V was pared by 5 bases and J by 2 bases, with 11 bases of the junction left unmatched. The CDR3 contains 17 residues. CDR3 coding DNA: TGTGCCAGCAGTCCACGACAGGGAACTTCGACTAATGAAAAACTGTTTTTT. This sequence encodes CASSPRQGTSTNEKLFF.